Presented here are 23 T cell receptor beta chains from one specimen sequenced in a study of blood T cell repertoires in COVID-19. The method was immunoSEQ multiplex PCR; TCRdb's version includes in-frame clones alone and lacks a portion of them. This table has 210,000 or so clones, approximately 80% appearing once. The source material was PBMCs or T cells enriched from blood (not recorded which). The receptors come from a woman between 40 and 50 years old with acute COVID-19.

V and J are TRBV18 and TRBJ1-1; D gene uncertain. This CDR3 contains 14 residues. In germline, CDR1 is KGHSH, CDR2 LQKENI. The V and J ends lost 0 bases and 11 bases respectively, with 16 bases between them. As DNA, the CDR3 is TGTGCCAGCTCACCACCGGAATCCGGGAAAGCGGCTTTCTTT. Its translation is CASSPPESGKAAFF.

This sequence joins TRBV9 and TRBJ2-2; no clear D. Germline V CDR1 and CDR2: SGDLS, YYNGEE. The length of the CDR3 is 14 residues. V was pared by 0 bases and J by 1 base, with 4 bases between. The CDR3 region has the DNA TGTGCCAGCAGCGTAGTCTGGAACACCGGGGAGCTGTTTTTT. Translation gives CASSVVWNTGELFF.

The CDR3 DNA sequence: TGTGCCAGCAGCGCCTCAAGACTAGCGGGATACACAGATACGCAGTATTTT. Protein sequence: CASSASRLAGYTDTQYF. This chain joins TRBV9 and TRBJ2-3, with 11 bases fitting TRBD2. Germline CDR1 is SGDLS and CDR2 is YYNGEE. The CDR3 totals 17 residues. J lost 2 bases, V lost 3 bases, and 8 bases had no gene match. The variable domain in full, with the rest retrieved from reference TRBV9 and TRBJ2-3, is DSGVTQTPKHLITATGQRVTLRCSPRSGDLSVYWYQQSLDQGLQFLIQYYNGEERAKGNILERFSAQQFPDLHSELNLSSLELGDSALYFCASSASRLAGYTDTQYFGPGTRLTVL.

The V gene is TRBV10-1, the J gene TRBJ2-3; the D is unclear. This CDR3 is built from 14 residues. V was cut by 3 bases and J by 0 bases, with 7 bases left in between. In germline, CDR1 is WNHNN, CDR2 SYGVQD (reference sequence). Here the CDR3 DNA reads TGCGCCAGCAGTGAACCAACAAGCACAGATACGCAGTATTTT. Encoded protein: CASSEPTSTDTQYF.

This chain connects TRBV9 to TRBJ1-3; 7 bases map to TRBD1. Per the germline V gene, CDR1 is SGDLS and CDR2 is YYNGEE. The junction had 8 bases not matched to a gene; V was cut back by 3 bases and J by 2 bases. This CDR3 spans 16 amino acids. CDR3 residues: CASSERTQGTGNTIYF. The DNA of the CDR3 is TGTGCCAGCAGCGAGAGGACACAGGGGACTGGAAACACCATATATTTT.

The gene calls are TRBV2 and TRBJ2-7; D is unresolved. V lost 3 bases and J 4 bases, leaving 16 bases between the germline ends. Germline-derived CDR1 and CDR2 are SNHLY and FYNNEI. This CDR3 is 15 amino acids long. CDR3 sequence reads: CASSEGPSLIYEQYF. As DNA, the CDR3 is TGTGCCAGCAGTGAGGGCCCCTCTTTGATTTACGAGCAGTACTTC. The complete variable domain, with remaining parts taken from reference TRBV2 and TRBJ2-7, reads EPEVTQTPSHQVTQMGQEVILRCVPISNHLYFYWYRQILGQKVEFLVSFYNNEISEKSEIFDDQFSVERPDGSNFTLKIRSTKLEDSAMYFCASSEGPSLIYEQYFGPGTRLTVT.

V and J are TRBV30 and TRBJ2-1; 10 nucleotides align to TRBD2. Germline CDR1 GTSNPN, CDR2 SVGIG (reference sequence). V lost 8 bases and J lost 5; bases outside the gene matches: 6. The CDR3 consists of 13 residues. The chain's CDR3 is CAGELAGHNEQFF. The CDR3 coding sequence is TGTGCCGGCGAACTAGCGGGACACAATGAGCAGTTCTTC.

The chain has TRBV5-4 and TRBJ2-1, with 7 bases matching TRBD2. Germline loops: CDR1 SGHNT, CDR2 YYREEE (reference sequence). The J segment lost 4 bases and the V segment lost 0 bases, leaving 1 base of the junction unmatched. The CDR3 has 14 amino acids. The CDR3 is CASSLERGYNEQFF. CDR3 sequence (DNA): TGTGCCAGCAGCTTGGAGCGGGGATACAATGAGCAGTTCTTC.

The chain employs TRBV7-6 and TRBJ2-1, with no clear D. From germline, CDR1 is SGHVS and CDR2 FNYEAQ. CDR3 size: 17 residues. V was trimmed by 0 bases and J by 6 bases, leaving 18 bases between them. CDR3 region: CASSLALDRLRSNEQFF. The CDR3 bases are TGTGCCAGCAGCTTAGCGCTTGATAGGTTAAGGAGCAATGAGCAGTTCTTC.

The chain's CDR3 is CSGTSFGTGHGYTF. In DNA form, the CDR3 reads TGCAGCGGCACCTCATTTGGGACAGGGCACGGCTACACCTTC. V gene TRBV29-1 combines with J gene TRBJ1-2, with 9 bases matching TRBD1. This CDR3 contains 14 residues. CDR1 is SQVTM and CDR2 is ANQGSEA in the germline V gene. V dropped 7 bases and J dropped 8; count of bases not matched to a gene: 14. Filled out from reference TRBV29-1 and TRBJ1-2, the complete variable domain reads SAVISQKPSRDICQRGTSLTIQCQVDSQVTMMFWYRQQPGQSLTLIATANQGSEATYESGFVIDKFPISRPNLTFSTLTVSNMSPEDSSIYLCSGTSFGTGHGYTFGSGTRLTVV.

The CDR3 nucleotides read TGTGCCAGCAGCCAGACAGGGAACTATGGCTACACCTTC. This gives the protein CASSQTGNYGYTF. V gene TRBV7-3 combines with J gene TRBJ1-2; 7 nucleotides match TRBD1. The CDR3 totals 13 residues. Germline CDR1 and CDR2: SGHTA and FQGTGA. V lost 5 bases and J lost 2; bases outside the gene matches: 2. The full variable domain, completed using reference TRBV7-3 and TRBJ1-2, is GAGVSQTPSNKVTEKGKYVELRCDPISGHTALYWYRQSLGQGPEFLIYFQGTGAADDSGLPNDRFFAVRPEGSVSTLKIQRTERGDSAVYLCASSQTGNYGYTFGSGTRLTVV.

In DNA form, the CDR3 reads TGTGCCAGCAGCTTAGCTTTCGACACGAGCAATCAGCCCCAGCATTTT. It specifies CASSLAFDTSNQPQHF. This rearrangement joins TRBV7-8 to TRBJ1-5; D not certain. Germline CDR1 and CDR2: SGHVS and FQNEAQ. V dropped 0 bases and J dropped 1 base, with 10 bases sitting between them. The CDR3 consists of 16 residues.

The chain links TRBV19 to TRBJ1-5, with D uncertain. The CDR3 consists of 12 residues. Germline lookup yields CDR1 LNHDA and CDR2 SQIVND (reference sequence). The germline V and J ends were trimmed by 7 bases and 10 bases, with 14 bases remaining between them. The CDR3 here is CASMRTGKPQHF. DNA for the CDR3: TGTGCCAGTATGCGCACGGGTAAACCCCAGCATTTT.

This clone was picked up a small number of times. The chain carries TRBV11-3 and TRBJ2-1; 7 bases line up with TRBD1. Germline V CDR1 and CDR2: SGHNT, YENEEA. CDR3 length equals 12 residues. V lost 5 bases and J lost 9; bases outside the gene matches: 4. CDR3 DNA sequence: TGTGCCAGCAGCGGGACAGTCGGTGAGCAGTTCTTC. This codes for CASSGTVGEQFF. The full variable domain, completed using reference TRBV11-3 and TRBJ2-1, is EAGVVQSPRYKIIEKKQPVAFWCNPISGHNTLYWYLQNLGQGPELLIRYENEEAVDDSQLPKDRFSAERLKGVDSTLKIQPAELGDSAVYLCASSGTVGEQFFGPGTRLTVL.

The chain joins TRBV27 to TRBJ2-7; 8 nucleotides line up with TRBD2. V shed 5 bases, J shed 5 bases, and the junction held 8 bases outside the gene matches. This CDR3 has 14 amino acids. Germline V lookup: CDR1 MNHEY, CDR2 SMNVEV (reference sequence). DNA for the CDR3: TGTGCCAGCAGTGCCGGGACTAGGGTACACGAGCAGTACTTC. Translated, it gives CASSAGTRVHEQYF.

The V gene is TRBV7-2, the J gene TRBJ2-3; 7 nucleotides match TRBD1. The CDR3 has 16 residues. J lost 3 bases, V lost 1 base, and 7 bases had no gene match. Germline loops: CDR1 SGHTA, CDR2 FQGNSA. CDR3: CASSLDLQGITDTQYF. In DNA form, the CDR3 reads TGTGCCAGCAGCTTAGACCTACAGGGGATTACAGATACGCAGTATTTT. Filled out from reference TRBV7-2 and TRBJ2-3, the complete variable domain reads GAGVSQSPSNKVTEKGKDVELRCDPISGHTALYWYRQSLGQGLEFLIYFQGNSAPDKSGLPSDRFSAERTGGSVSTLTIQRTQQEDSAVYLCASSLDLQGITDTQYFGPGTRLTVL.

The chain has TRBV4-2 and TRBJ2-2; D perhaps matches TRBD2 (5 bases). In germline, CDR1 is LGHNA, CDR2 YNFKEQ. V shed 1 base and J shed 7 bases, with 16 bases lying between them. The CDR3 extends over 16 amino acids. The CDR3 DNA follows: TGTGCCAGCAGCCAAGCGGCCCGCGGGCCTCTCGGGGAGCTGTTTTTT. It codes for CASSQAARGPLGELFF.

The J gene is TRBJ1-2, the V gene TRBV6-5; 10 nucleotides agree with TRBD1. The CDR3 has 15 amino acids. Germline trimming cut 7 bases from V and 4 bases from J; bases unmatched to any gene: 9. CDR1 is MNHEY, CDR2 SVGAGI, per germline. The CDR3 DNA reads as TGTGCCAGCACGACGGGACAGGGGAGTCTCTATGGCTACACCTTC. It specifies CASTTGQGSLYGYTF.

The chain links TRBV6-5 to TRBJ1-4, with TRBD1 matching over 11 bases. The CDR3 spans 15 residues. Germline CDR1 MNHEY, CDR2 SVGAGI. Trimming at V came to 6 bases and at J to 8 bases, leaving 8 bases not matched to a gene. CDR3 nucleotides: TGTGCCAGCAGCGCTGGGACAGGGGGAGGCGAAAAACTGTTTTTT. Translating gives CASSAGTGGGEKLFF.

V and J are TRBV3-1 (or the pseudogene TRBV3-2) and TRBJ2-5, with D perhaps matching TRBD2 (6 bases). V shed 6 bases and J shed 4 bases, with 12 bases lying between them. CDR1 and CDR2 (germline): LGHDT, YNNKEL (reference sequence). This CDR3 comprises 13 residues. The CDR3 region has the DNA TGTGCCAGCAGGGGGGTCGGGGGAGAGACCCAGTACTTC. Protein sequence: CASRGVGGETQYF.

The J gene is TRBJ1-5, the V gene TRBV6-2 or TRBV6-3; TRBD1 aligns across 8 bases. CDR1 is MNHEY and CDR2 is SVGEGT in the germline V gene. There are 14 residues in the CDR3. The junction had 6 bases not matched to a gene; V was cut back by 5 bases and J by 6 bases. CDR3 sequence (DNA): TGTGCCAGCAGTGATCAGGGGGCCTTTCAGCCCCAGCATTTT. Translation: CASSDQGAFQPQHF.

J is TRBJ2-6 and V is TRBV10-3; 10 bases fit TRBD1. This CDR3 contains 15 residues. Germline CDR1 and CDR2: ENHRY and SYGVKD. The J segment lost 4 bases and the V segment lost 7 bases, leaving 4 bases of the junction unmatched. The CDR3 sequence: CAITGTGAGANVLTF. DNA for the CDR3: TGTGCCATCACCGGGACAGGGGCCGGGGCCAACGTCCTGACTTTC.

Concerning this clone: The junction does not match germline at one end; this may be a read error. V is TRBV6-1 and J is TRBJ1-4; TRBD1 is a possible D gene (6 bases). The CDR3 runs 15 residues. Germline V CDR1 and CDR2: MNHNS, SASEGT. CDR3 loop: CASSEGGRANEKLFF. The DNA of the CDR3 is TGTGCCAGCAGCGAAGGGGGGCGGGCGAATGAAAAACTGTTTTTT.